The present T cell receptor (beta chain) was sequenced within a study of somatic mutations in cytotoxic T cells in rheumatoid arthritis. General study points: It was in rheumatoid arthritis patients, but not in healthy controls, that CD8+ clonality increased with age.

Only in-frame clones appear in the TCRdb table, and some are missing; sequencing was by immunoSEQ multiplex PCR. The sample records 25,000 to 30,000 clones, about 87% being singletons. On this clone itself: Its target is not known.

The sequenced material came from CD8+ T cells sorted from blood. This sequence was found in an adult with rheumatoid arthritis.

The CDR3 protein is CASSQVLGKGQPQHF. CDR3 nucleotides: TGCGCCAGCAGCCAAGTGCTGGGTAAGGGACAGCCCCAGCATTTT. This sequence joins TRBV4-1 and TRBJ1-5; no definite D call. The germline V gene encodes CDR1 MGHRA and CDR2 YSYEKL. The CDR3 runs 15 residues. The V end lost 1 base, the J end lost 7 bases, and 14 bases lay between the germline ends.